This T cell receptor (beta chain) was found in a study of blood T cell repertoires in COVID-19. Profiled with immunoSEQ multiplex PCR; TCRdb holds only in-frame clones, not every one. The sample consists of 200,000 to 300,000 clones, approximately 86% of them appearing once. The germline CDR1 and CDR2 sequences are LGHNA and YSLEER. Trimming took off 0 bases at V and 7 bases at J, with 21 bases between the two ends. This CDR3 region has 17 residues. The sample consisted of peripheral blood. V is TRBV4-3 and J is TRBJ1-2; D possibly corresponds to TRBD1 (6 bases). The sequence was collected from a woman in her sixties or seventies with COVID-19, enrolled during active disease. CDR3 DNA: TGCGCCAGCAGCCAAGATATTGCGCGGGGGGCGATAGCTGGCTACACCTTC. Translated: CASSQDIARGAIAGYTF.